Presented here are 13 T cell receptor beta chains from one specimen sequenced in a study of PD-1 blockade in mismatch repair-deficient tumors. Libraries were prepared by immunoSEQ multiplex PCR; TCRdb keeps only in-frame clonotypes and omits some of them. The table records roughly 110,000 clones, more than 60% of them present only once. Sequenced here: peripheral blood, sampled 60 weeks after starting pembrolizumab. Receptor source: an adult with mismatch repair-deficient cancer.

There are a few counts of this clone. The J gene is TRBJ1-2, the V gene TRBV18; the D is unclear. Germline assignment: CDR1 KGHSH and CDR2 LQKENI. The CDR3 length is 14 residues. V dropped 3 bases and J dropped 4 bases, with 12 bases sitting between them. The CDR3 nucleotides read TGTGCCAGCTCACCCTCGGATAGTCCCTATGGCTACACCTTC. Protein product: CASSPSDSPYGYTF.

This clone was picked up one time. The gene calls are TRBV4-3 and TRBJ1-2; tentative D call: TRBD1 (5 bases). Per germline, CDR1 LGHNA and CDR2 YSLEER. V lost 0 bases and J lost 4, with 9 bases in between. The CDR3 sequence is 14 residues long. CDR3 in DNA: TGCGCCAGCAGCCAAGACAGGGCCCCCTATGGCTACACCTTC. This codes for CASSQDRAPYGYTF.

The V and J genes are TRBV7-9 and TRBJ1-2; D possibly corresponds to TRBD1 (5 bases). This CDR3 is 15 amino acids long. The V gene lost 6 bases and the J gene lost 4 bases, with 18 bases spanning the gap. The germline V gene has CDR1 SEHNR and CDR2 FQNEAQ (reference sequence). CDR3 in DNA: TGTGCCAGCAGGGGTACTGGGGCGCTCAGCTATGGCTACACCTTC. It translates to CASRGTGALSYGYTF.

The chain couples TRBV6-1 to TRBJ2-7; tentatively, D is TRBD2 (6 bases). CDR1 and CDR2 from the germline V gene are MNHNS and SASEGT. V was shortened by 4 bases and J by 1 base, with 11 bases between the two germline ends. The CDR3 is made up of 14 amino acids. CDR3 in amino acids: CASSGRGRSYEQYF. Written as DNA, the CDR3 is TGTGCCAGCAGTGGGCGGGGAAGGTCCTACGAGCAGTACTTC.

The rearrangement links TRBV19 to TRBJ1-2; no clear D gene. CDR3 size: 11 residues. CDR1 is LNHDA and CDR2 is SQIVND in the germline V gene (reference sequence). Trimming took off 10 bases at V and 6 bases at J, with 12 bases between the two ends. The CDR3 spells CATLRGNGYTF. CDR3 nucleotide sequence: TGTGCCACCTTAAGAGGGAATGGCTACACCTTC.

The CDR3 nucleotides are TGTGCCAGCAGCTTGGTGGATAGGCGCACAGATACGCAGTATTTT. This sequence encodes CASSLVDRRTDTQYF. V gene TRBV5-4 combines with J gene TRBJ2-3; D uncertain. Looked up from germline, CDR1 is SGHNT and CDR2 is YYREEE (reference sequence). This CDR3 spans 15 amino acids. The V and J ends lost 0 bases and 1 base respectively, with 9 bases between them. The full variable domain, completed using reference TRBV5-4 and TRBJ2-3, is ETGVTQSPTHLIKTRGQQVTLRCSSQSGHNTVSWYQQALGQGPQFIFQYYREEENGRGNFPPRFSGLQFPNYSSELNVNALELDDSALYLCASSLVDRRTDTQYFGPGTRLTVL.

The V and J genes are TRBV14 and TRBJ2-3, with 7 bases fitting TRBD1. This CDR3 region has 16 residues. Trimming cost V 5 bases and J 1 base; bases outside gene matches: 9. Germline values: CDR1 SGHDN, CDR2 FVKESK. The CDR3 reads CASSTNRGFGTDTQYF. The CDR3 DNA reads TGTGCCAGCAGCACAAACAGGGGATTCGGCACAGATACGCAGTATTTT.

The CDR3 nucleotides are TGTGCCAGCAGCCCAAGGGGAGAGATTTCCTACGAGCAGTACTTC. It is translated as CASSPRGEISYEQYF. This chain links TRBV7-3 with TRBJ2-7; D is possibly TRBD1 or TRBD2 (5 bases each). The length of the CDR3 is 15 residues. V lost 5 bases to trimming and J lost 1 base, with 15 bases between them. Germline loops: CDR1 SGHTA, CDR2 FQGTGA.

By sample fraction, this clone is medium-sized. The CDR3 DNA follows: TGTGCCATCACCCAGGACAGGGGTGACTATGGCTACACCTTC. Translating it yields CAITQDRGDYGYTF. The chain couples TRBV10-3 to TRBJ1-2; 9 bases are shared with TRBD1. Unmatched junction bases numbered 6, after V lost 7 bases and J lost 3 bases. Germline loops: CDR1 ENHRY, CDR2 SYGVKD. The CDR3 is 14 amino acids.

The genes are TRBV21-1 and TRBJ2-3; TRBD2 is the table's D call and was not checked against the DNA. TRBV21-1 is a listed pseudogene. The CDR3 totals 15 residues. CDR3 region: CASSKEVEYTDTQYF. The CDR3 nucleotides are TGTGCCAGCAGCAAAGAGGTGGAGTACACAGATACGCAGTATTTT.

This sequence joins TRBV11-3 and TRBJ2-5, with D tentatively TRBD1 (6 bases). This CDR3 region has 16 residues. Trimming left V 8 bases short and J 3 bases short, with 22 bases between. CDR1 SGHNT and CDR2 YENEEA come from the germline V gene. As DNA, the CDR3 is TGTGCCAGCTCGGAGCAGGGGAGAGTTGCCAAAGAGACCCAGTACTTC. Protein product: CASSEQGRVAKETQYF. Based on the CDR3 plus reference TRBV11-3 and TRBJ2-5, the full variable domain is EAGVVQSPRYKIIEKKQPVAFWCNPISGHNTLYWYLQNLGQGPELLIRYENEEAVDDSQLPKDRFSAERLKGVDSTLKIQPAELGDSAVYLCASSEQGRVAKETQYFGPGTRLLVL.

V is TRBV9 and J is TRBJ2-6; possibly TRBD2 for D (5 bases). There are 19 residues in the CDR3. Germline V gene data show CDR1 as SGDLS and CDR2 as YYNGEE. V gave up 4 bases and J gave up 1 base, with 21 bases separating them. CDR3 region: CASSYSQTRRDSGANVLTF. The DNA of the CDR3 is TGTGCCAGCAGCTACTCTCAAACTAGAAGGGATTCTGGGGCCAACGTCCTGACTTTC.

Points on this clone: This sample also contains other DNA sequences that code for the same CDR3. The chain is built from TRBV10-3 and TRBJ1-5; the match to TRBD1 covers 9 bases. Unmatched junction bases numbered 3, after V lost 2 bases and J lost 4 bases. Germline CDR1 and CDR2: ENHRY and SYGVKD. The CDR3 has 15 amino acids. This CDR3 is CAISERGQGNQPQHF. The CDR3 coding sequence is TGTGCCATCAGTGAGCGGGGACAGGGAAATCAGCCCCAGCATTTT.